The 11 T cell receptor beta chains presented below share a single source sample, sequenced in a study of T cell responses to AZD1222 COVID-19 vaccine. Libraries were prepared by immunoSEQ multiplex PCR; TCRdb keeps only in-frame clonotypes and omits some of them. The sample gives 140,000 to 150,000 clones, nearly 90% of which show up once; about 5% is in the top ten. The source material was peripheral blood, sampled 28 days after the second dose of the MenACWY control vaccine. Every receptor here comes from an adult who received the MenACWY meningococcal vaccine as a control.

CDR3 amino acids: CASSLLQVSTEAFF. The CDR3 nucleotides are TGTGCCAGCAGCTTACTTCAGGTGAGCACTGAAGCTTTCTTT. This chain links TRBV7-2 with TRBJ1-1, with D unresolved. The CDR3 sequence is 14 residues long. Germline CDR1 is SGHTA and CDR2 is FQGNSA. V gave up 2 bases and J gave up 4 bases, with 11 bases separating them.

This chain connects TRBV19 to TRBJ1-1; no clear D gene. CDR3 size: 15 residues. Trimming removed 3 bases at V and 0 bases at J, with 11 bases between. Germline V gene sequence: CDR1 LNHDA, CDR2 SQIVND (reference sequence). CDR3 residues: CASSIREIMNTEAFF. The CDR3 DNA reads TGTGCCAGTAGTATTCGGGAAATCATGAACACTGAAGCTTTCTTT.

The J gene is TRBJ2-3, the V gene TRBV9, with TRBD2 matching over 7 bases. The CDR3 is 14 amino acids. V gave up 2 bases and J gave up 7 bases; unmatched junction bases: 7. Germline CDR1 reads SGDLS; CDR2 reads YYNGEE. CDR3 sequence (DNA): TGTGCCAGCAGCGTGGGCGGGGGTACAAATACGCAGTATTTT. Amino acids: CASSVGGGTNTQYF.

The table lists this clone with a count of one. The chain is built from TRBV29-1 and TRBJ1-5; the match to TRBD1 covers 8 bases. Per germline, CDR1 SQVTM and CDR2 ANQGSEA. The V and J ends lost 0 bases and 5 bases, in that order; junction bases with no gene match: 12. The CDR3 contains 17 residues. CDR3 protein: CSVEDLERDRYHQPQHF. CDR3 sequence (DNA): TGCAGCGTTGAAGATCTTGAAAGGGACAGGTATCATCAGCCCCAGCATTTT.

The genes are TRBV6-2 or TRBV6-3 and TRBJ2-1; possible D gene TRBD2, 5 bases. The CDR3 loop spans 15 amino acids. From germline, CDR1 is MNHEY and CDR2 SVGEGT. V lost 6 bases, J lost 1 base, and 13 bases lay in between. CDR3 coding DNA: TGTGCCAGCAGCCCCTCAACTAGTTCCTACAATGAGCAGTTCTTC. Translated, it gives CASSPSTSSYNEQFF.

The chain combines TRBV19 with TRBJ2-3; D is possibly TRBD2 (5 bases). This CDR3 region has 14 residues. Trimming left V 5 bases short and J 5 bases short, with 14 bases between. CDR1 LNHDA and CDR2 SQIVND come from the germline V gene (reference sequence). The chain's CDR3 is CASSPRTGRDTQYF. The CDR3 DNA sequence: TGTGCCAGTAGTCCACGGACGGGAAGAGATACGCAGTATTTT.

The chain carries TRBV30 and TRBJ2-2; the match to TRBD2 covers 10 bases. The CDR3 contains 17 residues. Germline CDR1 reads GTSNPN; CDR2 reads SVGIG (reference sequence). Trimming cost V 0 bases and J 4 bases; bases outside gene matches: 8. CDR3 in DNA: TGTGCCTGGAGTGTATTGGCTAGCGGGAGAGTCACCGGGGAGCTGTTTTTT. This codes for CAWSVLASGRVTGELFF.

This chain joins TRBV5-4 and TRBJ1-2; D perhaps matches TRBD1 (5 bases). Per germline, CDR1 SGHNT and CDR2 YYREEE (reference sequence). This CDR3 has 14 amino acids. The ends were cut back, 2 bases at V and 6 bases at J, with 14 bases in the middle. The CDR3 DNA sequence: TGTGCCAGCAGCTTCCGAGGAGGGGAAGATGGCTACACCTTC. This translates into CASSFRGGEDGYTF.

This clone has only one observation. DNA for the CDR3: TGTGCCAGCAGTTACTCGATTGGTCTTGAGGGTGAAGCTTTCTTT. Translation: CASSYSIGLEGEAFF. The chain is built from TRBV6-2 or TRBV6-3 and TRBJ1-1; D unclear. This CDR3 comprises 15 residues. From germline, CDR1 is MNHEY and CDR2 SVGEGT. Trimming shortened V by 0 bases and J by 7 bases, and 15 bases separated the two germline ends.

This rearrangement joins TRBV27 to TRBJ2-7; D could derive from TRBD1 or TRBD2 (5 bases each). This CDR3 has 14 amino acids. CDR1 and CDR2 (germline): MNHEY, SMNVEV (reference sequence). Trimming cost V 2 bases and J 0 bases, with 8 bases left between them. CDR3 bases: TGTGCCAGCAGTTTAGCAGGGACCTCCTACGAGCAGTACTTC. Its translation: CASSLAGTSYEQYF.

The gene calls are TRBV12-3 or TRBV12-4 and TRBJ2-5; tentatively, D is TRBD1 or TRBD2 (5 bases each). The CDR3 consists of 13 residues. Trimming pared 3 bases from V and 3 bases from J, leaving 8 bases between. The CDR3 nucleotides are TGTGCCAGCAGTTTCCGAGGGGAAGAGACCCAGTACTTC. This codes for CASSFRGEETQYF.